The clone carrying this TCR beta chain was picked up a small number of times. The antigen remains unidentified. The cohort's ophthalmopathy patients, a group with duration under 3 months, had a Clinical Activity Score of at least 3 and a NOSPECS grade of at least 4. PBMCs were collected from an approximately 9 ml volume of fresh peripheral blood. CDR3 length equals 14 residues. CDR1 is MGHRA and CDR2 is YSYEKL in the germline V gene. Trimming left V 1 base short and J 6 bases short, with 13 bases between. This entry is derived from a study of T cells in Graves' hyperthyroidism and ophthalmopathy. Study results and limitations: Appearing also in blood were most of the thyroid clonotypes expanded above 0.001.

RNA transcripts were the template for amplifying TCR beta CDR3 regions. Carried out on the TCR CDR3, a first-round RT-PCR used the HTBI primer set. Using its own MiXCR run on the multiplex PCR reads, TCRdb lists one record per CDR3 protein. The sample yields about 640,000 distinct CDR3 sequences, less than 25% seen once. J is TRBJ2-7 and V is TRBV4-1; the D gene could be TRBD1 or TRBD2 (5 bases each). This clonotype originated in a man aged 25-40 years with Graves' ophthalmopathy. The specimen was blood. The CDR3 region is CASSQVTTGGEQYF. DNA of the CDR3: TGCGCCAGCAGCCAAGTGACTACAGGTGGCGAGCAGTACTTC.